The rows below give T cell receptor beta chains drawn from one sample of a study of cytomegalovirus exposure and HLA in healthy donors. Produced via immunoSEQ multiplex PCR; TCRdb's table is partial and in-frame only. The sample yields around 110,000 clones, about 84% seen once. Sequenced input: PBMCs. The source of these receptors is a man aged 25 to 40 in good health and CMV-seronegative. CDR3s include the opening cysteine and the closing phenylalanine or tryptophan. The D gene is left open where the match is weak. Expanded clones are given a class, and other clones once, few, many or no size at all.

TRBJ1-2 TRBV7-3 TRBD1 - CASSLDRGAYGYTF TGTGCCAGCAGCTTAGACAGGGGGGCCTATGGCTACACCTTC
TRBJ2-1 TRBV11-3 TRBD2 few CASSLAGRGRDNEQFF TGTGCCAGCAGCTTAGCAGGACGCGGGAGAGACAATGAGCAGTTCTTC
TRBJ1-1 TRBV27 TRBD1 - CASSPRQGTEAFF TGTGCCAGCAGTCCTAGACAGGGCACTGAAGCTTTCTTT
TRBJ2-1 TRBV25-1 TRBD2 - CASSGQREGREQFF TGTGCCAGCAGTGGCCAGCGGGAGGGCCGTGAGCAGTTCTTC
TRBJ1-5 TRBV28 - - CASSLRTAGRPQHF TGTGCCAGCAGTTTGAGGACAGCGGGGAGGCCCCAGCATTTT
TRBJ2-7 TRBV11-2 TRBD1 - CASRGTGRREQYF TGTGCCAGCAGGGGGACAGGAAGGCGCGAGCAGTACTTC
TRBJ2-1 TRBV5-1 - - CASSLAGGRRNEQFF TGCGCCAGCAGCTTGGCCGGGGGGCGCAGGAATGAGCAGTTCTTC
TRBJ2-3 TRBV5-4 - - CASSLSERDTQYF TGTGCCAGCAGCTTAAGCGAGCGGGATACGCAGTATTTT
TRBJ1-1 TRBV7-8 - - CASSLASGTEAFF TGTGCCAGCAGCTTAGCTAGCGGCACTGAAGCTTTCTTT
TRBJ1-5 TRBV5-4 - - CASSFGRADQPQHF TGTGCCAGCAGCTTTGGGAGGGCCGATCAGCCCCAGCATTTT
TRBJ2-1 TRBV18 TRBD2 - CASSPGGLAGVSSYNEQFF TGTGCCAGCTCACCGGGCGGTCTAGCGGGGGTCAGCTCCTACAATGAGCAGTTCTTC
TRBJ1-1 TRBV6-1 - - CASSESAGLQAFF TGTGCCAGCAGCGAATCAGCCGGGTTGCAAGCTTTCTTT
TRBJ2-1 TRBV28 TRBD1 - CASRRPGTGHNEQFF TGTGCCAGCAGACGACCTGGGACAGGCCACAATGAGCAGTTCTTC
TRBJ1-3 TRBV7-8 - few CASSPTGRLGNTIYF TGTGCCAGCAGCCCGACAGGAAGGTTAGGAAACACCATATATTTT
TRBJ1-5 TRBV19 TRBD1 - CASRTTGDNQPQHF TGTGCCAGTAGAACCACAGGGGACAATCAGCCCCAGCATTTT
TRBJ2-7 TRBV7-8 - - CASSLSYFYEQYF TGTGCCAGCAGTTTATCCTACTTCTACGAGCAGTACTTC
TRBJ2-7 TRBV7-9 TRBD2 - CASSLVLAGRNEQYF TGTGCCAGCAGCTTAGTTCTAGCGGGAAGGAACGAGCAGTACTTC
TRBJ1-5 TRBV19 - - CASNGQGNQPQHF TGTGCCAGTAATGGCCAGGGCAATCAGCCCCAGCATTTT
TRBJ1-2 TRBV6-1 TRBD1 - CASKEGQLYGYTF TGTGCCAGCAAGGAGGGACAGCTCTATGGCTACACCTTC
TRBJ2-3 TRBV13 TRBD2 - CASSPTSGNTDTQYF TGTGCCAGCAGCCCCACTAGCGGGAACACAGATACGCAGTATTTT
TRBJ1-1 TRBV11-2 - - CASSAGQHTEAFF TGTGCCAGCAGCGCAGGACAGCACACTGAAGCTTTCTTT
TRBJ1-5 TRBV6-1 TRBD1 - CASSWVQGDQPQHF TGTGCCAGCAGTTGGGTACAGGGGGATCAGCCCCAGCATTTT
TRBJ1-4 TRBV5-1 - - CASSLLATNEKLFF TGCGCCAGCAGCCTCCTCGCAACTAATGAAAAACTGTTTTTT
TRBJ2-3 TRBV7-6 TRBD2 few CASSSQRDRVDTQYF TGTGCCAGCAGCTCCCAGCGGGATCGGGTGGATACGCAGTATTTT
TRBJ1-2 TRBV9 - - CASSVKREINYGYTF TGTGCCAGCAGCGTAAAGCGGGAAATCAACTATGGCTACACCTTC
TRBJ2-7 TRBV13 - - CASSFSGQGPYEQYF TGTGCCAGCAGCTTTTCTGGTCAGGGTCCCTACGAGCAGTACTTC
TRBJ1-1 TRBV9 - - CATYFPEAFF TGTGCCACCTACTTCCCTGAAGCTTTCTTT
TRBJ1-1 TRBV4-1 - few CASSQVTVEEAFF TGCGCCAGCAGCCAAGTAACGGTGGAGGAAGCTTTCTTT
TRBJ2-2 TRBV7-8 - - CASSQVVRGHTGELFF TGTGCCAGCAGCCAAGTGGTTCGTGGGCACACCGGGGAGCTGTTTTTT
TRBJ2-1 TRBV5-1 - - CASSLGQYNEQFF TGCGCCAGCAGCTTGGGGCAGTACAATGAGCAGTTCTTC
TRBJ2-7 TRBV5-4 TRBD1 - CASRDRSSYEQYF TGTGCCAGCCGGGACAGAAGCTCCTACGAGCAGTACTTC
TRBJ1-2 TRBV9 - - CASSDPVEGAFYGYTF TGTGCCAGCAGCGACCCGGTCGAGGGCGCGTTCTATGGCTACACCTTC
TRBJ2-5 TRBV28 - - CASQNTGMETQYF TGTGCCAGTCAAAACACAGGGATGGAGACCCAGTACTTC
TRBJ2-7 TRBV5-4 TRBD1 - CASSSQGFPYEQYF TGTGCCAGCAGCTCACAGGGGTTTCCCTACGAGCAGTACTTC
TRBJ1-3 TRBV28 - - CASSLYTGYGNTIYF TGTGCCAGCAGTTTATATACAGGGTACGGAAACACCATATATTTT
TRBJ2-3 TRBV5-8 - - CASSGHSGTRGDTQYF TGTGCCAGCAGCGGACACTCTGGGACCAGGGGCGATACGCAGTATTTT
TRBJ1-2 TRBV9 TRBD1 few CASSLARQGVGGYTF TGTGCCAGCAGCCTGGCTCGACAGGGGGTGGGAGGCTACACCTTC
TRBJ1-5 TRBV30 - - CAWTHPGGQPQHF TGTGCCTGGACCCACCCGGGAGGGCAGCCCCAGCATTTT
TRBJ1-1 TRBV9 - - CASSVDRYTEAFF TGTGCCAGCAGCGTAGACAGATACACTGAAGCTTTCTTT
TRBJ2-7 TRBV4-1 TRBD1 - CASSQGGQGYEQYF TGCGCCAGCAGCCAAGGGGGACAGGGCTACGAGCAGTACTTC
TRBJ2-1 TRBV5-1 - - CASLGDSNEQFF TGCGCCAGCCTTGGGGACTCCAATGAGCAGTTCTTC
TRBJ2-7 TRBV19 TRBD1 - CASKIGQGTYEQYF TGTGCCAGTAAAATAGGACAGGGGACGTACGAGCAGTACTTC